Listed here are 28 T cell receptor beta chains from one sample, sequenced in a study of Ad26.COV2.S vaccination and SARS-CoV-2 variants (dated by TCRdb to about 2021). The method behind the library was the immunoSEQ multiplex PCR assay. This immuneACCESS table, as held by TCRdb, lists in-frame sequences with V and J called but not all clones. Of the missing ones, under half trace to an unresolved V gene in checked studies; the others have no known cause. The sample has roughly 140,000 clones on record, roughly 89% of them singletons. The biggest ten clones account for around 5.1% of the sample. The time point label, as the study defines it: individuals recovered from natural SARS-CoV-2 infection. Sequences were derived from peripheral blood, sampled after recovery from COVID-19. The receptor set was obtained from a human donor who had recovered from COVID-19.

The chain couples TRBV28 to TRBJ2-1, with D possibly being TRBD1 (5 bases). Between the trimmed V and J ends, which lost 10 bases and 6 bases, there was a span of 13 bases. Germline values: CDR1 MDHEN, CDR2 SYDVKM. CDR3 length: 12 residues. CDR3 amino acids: CATLQVLNEQFF. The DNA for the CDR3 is TGTGCCACTCTACAGGTTCTCAATGAGCAGTTCTTC.

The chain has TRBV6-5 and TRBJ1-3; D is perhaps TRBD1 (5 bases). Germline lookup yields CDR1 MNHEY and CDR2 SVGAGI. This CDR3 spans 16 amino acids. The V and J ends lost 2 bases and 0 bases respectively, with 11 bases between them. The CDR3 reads CASSYGRGASGNTIYF. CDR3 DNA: TGTGCCAGCAGTTACGGTAGGGGCGCCTCTGGAAACACCATATATTTT.

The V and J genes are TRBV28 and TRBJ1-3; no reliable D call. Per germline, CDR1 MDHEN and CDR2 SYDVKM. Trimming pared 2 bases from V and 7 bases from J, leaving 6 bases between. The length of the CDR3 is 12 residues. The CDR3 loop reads CASSLSANTIYF. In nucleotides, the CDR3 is TGTGCCAGCAGTTTAAGTGCCAACACCATATATTTT.

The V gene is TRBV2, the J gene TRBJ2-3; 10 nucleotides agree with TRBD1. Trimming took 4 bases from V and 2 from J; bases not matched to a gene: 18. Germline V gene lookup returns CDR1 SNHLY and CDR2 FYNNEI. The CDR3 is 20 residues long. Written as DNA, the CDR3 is TGTGCCAGCAGTGCCGGGACAGGGGCGCACCAAACAGAGAACACAGATACGCAGTATTTT. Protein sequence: CASSAGTGAHQTENTDTQYF.

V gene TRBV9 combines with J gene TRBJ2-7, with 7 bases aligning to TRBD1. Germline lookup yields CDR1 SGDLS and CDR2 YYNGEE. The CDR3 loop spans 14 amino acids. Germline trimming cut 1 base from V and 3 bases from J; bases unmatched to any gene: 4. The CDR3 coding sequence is TGTGCCAGCAGCGTACTGGGGGACAGCTACGAGCAGTACTTC. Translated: CASSVLGDSYEQYF.

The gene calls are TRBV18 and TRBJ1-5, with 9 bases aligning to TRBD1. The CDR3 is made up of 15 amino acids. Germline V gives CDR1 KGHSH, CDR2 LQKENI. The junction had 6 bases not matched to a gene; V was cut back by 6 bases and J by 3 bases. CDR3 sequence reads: CASSPGTGNNQPQHF. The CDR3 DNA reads TGTGCCAGCTCGCCTGGGACAGGGAACAATCAGCCCCAGCATTTT.

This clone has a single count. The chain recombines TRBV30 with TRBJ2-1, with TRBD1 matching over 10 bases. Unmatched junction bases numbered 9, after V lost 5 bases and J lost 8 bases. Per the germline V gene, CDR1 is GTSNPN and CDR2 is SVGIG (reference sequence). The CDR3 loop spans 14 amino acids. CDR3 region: CAWAGQGGVHEQFF. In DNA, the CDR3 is TGTGCCTGGGCTGGACAGGGGGGGGTTCATGAGCAGTTCTTC.

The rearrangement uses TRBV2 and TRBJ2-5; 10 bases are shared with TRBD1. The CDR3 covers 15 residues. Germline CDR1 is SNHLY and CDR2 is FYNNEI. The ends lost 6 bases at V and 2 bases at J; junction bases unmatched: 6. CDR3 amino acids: CASRGQGRTQETQYF. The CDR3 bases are TGTGCCAGCAGGGGACAGGGGCGAACACAAGAGACCCAGTACTTC.

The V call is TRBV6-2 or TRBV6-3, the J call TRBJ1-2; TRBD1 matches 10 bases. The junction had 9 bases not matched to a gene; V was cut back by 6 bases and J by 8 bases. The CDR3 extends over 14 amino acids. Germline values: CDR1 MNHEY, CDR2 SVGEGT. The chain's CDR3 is CASSPPPGQGGYTF. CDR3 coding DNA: TGTGCCAGCAGCCCACCCCCGGGACAGGGGGGCTACACCTTC.

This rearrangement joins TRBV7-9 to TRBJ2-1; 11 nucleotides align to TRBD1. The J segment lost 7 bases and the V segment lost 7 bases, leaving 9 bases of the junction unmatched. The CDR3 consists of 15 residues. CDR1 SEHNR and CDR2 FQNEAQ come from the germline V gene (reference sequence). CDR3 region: CASTALDRGRNEQFF. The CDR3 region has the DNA TGTGCCAGCACCGCCTTGGACAGGGGGCGGAATGAGCAGTTCTTC. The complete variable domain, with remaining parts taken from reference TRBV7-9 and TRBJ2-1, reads DTGVSQNPRHKITKRGQNVTFRCDPISEHNRLYWYRQTLGQGPEFLTYFQNEAQLEKSRLLSDRFSAERPKGSFSTLEIQRTEQGDSAMYLCASTALDRGRNEQFFGPGTRLTVL.

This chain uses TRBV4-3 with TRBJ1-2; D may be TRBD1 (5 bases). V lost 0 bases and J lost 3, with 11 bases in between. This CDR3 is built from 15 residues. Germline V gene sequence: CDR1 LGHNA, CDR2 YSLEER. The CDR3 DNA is TGCGCCAGCAGCCAAGAAGAACAGGCCCACTATGGCTACACCTTC. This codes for CASSQEEQAHYGYTF.

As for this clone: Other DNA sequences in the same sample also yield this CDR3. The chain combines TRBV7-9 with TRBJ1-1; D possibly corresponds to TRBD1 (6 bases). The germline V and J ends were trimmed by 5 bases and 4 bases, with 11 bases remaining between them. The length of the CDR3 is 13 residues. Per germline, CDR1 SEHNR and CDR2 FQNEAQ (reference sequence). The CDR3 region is CASSPSRGTEAFF. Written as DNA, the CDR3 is TGTGCCAGCAGCCCCAGCAGGGGCACTGAAGCTTTCTTT.

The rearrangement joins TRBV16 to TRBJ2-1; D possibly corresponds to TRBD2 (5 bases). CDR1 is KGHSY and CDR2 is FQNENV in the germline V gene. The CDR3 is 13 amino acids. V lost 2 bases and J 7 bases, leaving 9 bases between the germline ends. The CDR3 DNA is TGTGCCAGCAGCCAAGGCCGGGGTAATGAGCAGTTCTTC. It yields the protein CASSQGRGNEQFF.

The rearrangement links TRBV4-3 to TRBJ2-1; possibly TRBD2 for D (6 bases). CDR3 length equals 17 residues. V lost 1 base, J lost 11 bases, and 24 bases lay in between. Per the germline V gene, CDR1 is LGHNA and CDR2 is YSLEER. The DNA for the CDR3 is TGCGCCAGCAGCCAAGGGGGGGTGGGTAGCCAAGGGCGTCAGCAGTTCTTC. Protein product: CASSQGGVGSQGRQQFF.

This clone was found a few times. The CDR3 sequence is CASSFSGGELFF. The DNA for the CDR3 is TGTGCCAGCAGTTTTTCGGGCGGGGAGCTGTTTTTT. The chain links TRBV28 to TRBJ2-2; D ambiguous. Germline loops: CDR1 MDHEN, CDR2 SYDVKM. V dropped 3 bases and J dropped 7 bases, with 6 bases sitting between them. This CDR3 has 12 residues.

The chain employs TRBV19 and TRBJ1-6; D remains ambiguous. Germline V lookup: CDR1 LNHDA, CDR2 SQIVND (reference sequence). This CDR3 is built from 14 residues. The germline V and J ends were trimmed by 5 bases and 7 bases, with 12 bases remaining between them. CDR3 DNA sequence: TGTGCCAGTAGTCGGTCGGGTACGAATTCACCCCTCCACTTT. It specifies CASSRSGTNSPLHF.

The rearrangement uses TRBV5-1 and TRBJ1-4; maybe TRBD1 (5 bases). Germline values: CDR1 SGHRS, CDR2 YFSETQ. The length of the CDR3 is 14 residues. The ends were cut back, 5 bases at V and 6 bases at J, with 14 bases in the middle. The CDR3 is CASSSDPGDEKLFF. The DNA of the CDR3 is TGCGCCAGCAGTTCGGACCCGGGGGATGAAAAACTGTTTTTT.

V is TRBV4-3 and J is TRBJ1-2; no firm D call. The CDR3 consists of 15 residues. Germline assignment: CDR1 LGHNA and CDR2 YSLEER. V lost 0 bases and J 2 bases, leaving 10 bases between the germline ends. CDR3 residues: CASSQEAATNYGYTF. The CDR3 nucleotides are TGCGCCAGCAGCCAAGAGGCGGCTACAAACTATGGCTACACCTTC.

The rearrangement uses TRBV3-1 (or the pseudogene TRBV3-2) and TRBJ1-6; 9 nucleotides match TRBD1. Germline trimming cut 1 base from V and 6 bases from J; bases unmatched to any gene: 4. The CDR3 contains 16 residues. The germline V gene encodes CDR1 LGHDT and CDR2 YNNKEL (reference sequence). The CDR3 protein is CASSQVGTGLNSPLHF. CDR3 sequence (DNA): TGTGCCAGCAGCCAAGTGGGGACAGGGCTTAATTCACCCCTCCACTTT.

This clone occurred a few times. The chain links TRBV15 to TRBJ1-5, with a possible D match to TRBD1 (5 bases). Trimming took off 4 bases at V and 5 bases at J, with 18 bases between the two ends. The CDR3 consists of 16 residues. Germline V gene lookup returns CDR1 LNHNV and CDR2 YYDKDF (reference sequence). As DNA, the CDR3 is TGTGCCACCAGCAAGTTCGGGGGGAAAGGCGATCAGCCCCAGCATTTT. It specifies CATSKFGGKGDQPQHF. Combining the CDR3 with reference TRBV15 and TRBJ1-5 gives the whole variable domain DAMVIQNPRYQVTQFGKPVTLSCSQTLNHNVMYWYQQKSSQAPKLLFHYYDKDFNNEADTPDNFQSRRPNTSFCFLDIRSPGLGDTAMYLCATSKFGGKGDQPQHFGDGTRLSIL.

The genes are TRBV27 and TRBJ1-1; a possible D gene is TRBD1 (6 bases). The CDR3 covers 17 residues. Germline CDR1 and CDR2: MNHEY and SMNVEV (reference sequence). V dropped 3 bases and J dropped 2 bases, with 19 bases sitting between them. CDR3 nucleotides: TGTGCCAGCAGTTTTGGCCAGGGGCCCTCTTTTAACACTGAAGCTTTCTTT. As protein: CASSFGQGPSFNTEAFF.

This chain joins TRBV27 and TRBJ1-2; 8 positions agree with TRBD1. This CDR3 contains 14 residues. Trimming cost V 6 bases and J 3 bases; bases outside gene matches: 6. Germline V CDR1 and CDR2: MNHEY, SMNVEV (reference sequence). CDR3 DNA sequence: TGTGCCAGCAGACCAGGGGGCTTAGACTATGGCTACACCTTC. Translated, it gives CASRPGGLDYGYTF.

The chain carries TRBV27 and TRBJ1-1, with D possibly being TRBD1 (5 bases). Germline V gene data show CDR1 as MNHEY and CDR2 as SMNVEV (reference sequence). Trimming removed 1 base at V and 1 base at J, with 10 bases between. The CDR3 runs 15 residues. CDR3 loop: CASSLLWGRNTEAFF. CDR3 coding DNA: TGTGCCAGCAGTTTATTGTGGGGACGGAACACTGAAGCTTTCTTT.

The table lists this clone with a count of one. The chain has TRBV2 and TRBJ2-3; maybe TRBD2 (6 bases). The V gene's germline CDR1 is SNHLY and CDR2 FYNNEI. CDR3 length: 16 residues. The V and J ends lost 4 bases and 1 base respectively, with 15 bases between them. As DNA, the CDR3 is TGTGCCAGCAGTGGCGGGATCCCGACTGGCACAGATACGCAGTATTTT. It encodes CASSGGIPTGTDTQYF.

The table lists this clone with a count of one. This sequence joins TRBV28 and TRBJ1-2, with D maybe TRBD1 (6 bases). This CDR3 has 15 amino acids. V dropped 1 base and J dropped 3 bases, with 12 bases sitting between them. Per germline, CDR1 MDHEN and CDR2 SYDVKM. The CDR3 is CASSLSSGEHYGYTF. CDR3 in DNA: TGTGCCAGCAGTTTATCTTCAGGGGAGCACTATGGCTACACCTTC.

The CDR3 coding sequence is TGTGCCAGCAGCTTAGAGCTTCTGGGTGGGTTAGAGACCCAGTACTTC. Translation: CASSLELLGGLETQYF. The gene calls are TRBV7-9 and TRBJ2-5; D ambiguous. Germline V lookup: CDR1 SEHNR, CDR2 FQNEAQ (reference sequence). V shed 1 base and J shed 4 bases, with 16 bases lying between them. The CDR3 is 16 residues long. The full variable domain, its missing parts supplied by reference TRBV7-9 and TRBJ2-5, is DTGVSQNPRHKITKRGQNVTFRCDPISEHNRLYWYRQTLGQGPEFLTYFQNEAQLEKSRLLSDRFSAERPKGSFSTLEIQRTEQGDSAMYLCASSLELLGGLETQYFGPGTRLLVL.

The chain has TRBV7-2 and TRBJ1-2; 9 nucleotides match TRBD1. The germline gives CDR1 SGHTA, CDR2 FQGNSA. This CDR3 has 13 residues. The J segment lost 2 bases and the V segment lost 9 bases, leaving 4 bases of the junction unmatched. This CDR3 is CASGQGRNYGYTF. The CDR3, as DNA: TGTGCCAGTGGACAGGGGAGGAACTATGGCTACACCTTC.

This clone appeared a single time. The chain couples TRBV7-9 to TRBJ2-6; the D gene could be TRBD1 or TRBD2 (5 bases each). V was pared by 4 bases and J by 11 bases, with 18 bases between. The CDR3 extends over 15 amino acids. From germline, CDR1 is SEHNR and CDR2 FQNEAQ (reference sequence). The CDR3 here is CASSSQDSRGDVLTF. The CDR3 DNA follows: TGTGCCAGCAGCTCTCAGGATTCCCGGGGCGACGTCCTGACTTTC.